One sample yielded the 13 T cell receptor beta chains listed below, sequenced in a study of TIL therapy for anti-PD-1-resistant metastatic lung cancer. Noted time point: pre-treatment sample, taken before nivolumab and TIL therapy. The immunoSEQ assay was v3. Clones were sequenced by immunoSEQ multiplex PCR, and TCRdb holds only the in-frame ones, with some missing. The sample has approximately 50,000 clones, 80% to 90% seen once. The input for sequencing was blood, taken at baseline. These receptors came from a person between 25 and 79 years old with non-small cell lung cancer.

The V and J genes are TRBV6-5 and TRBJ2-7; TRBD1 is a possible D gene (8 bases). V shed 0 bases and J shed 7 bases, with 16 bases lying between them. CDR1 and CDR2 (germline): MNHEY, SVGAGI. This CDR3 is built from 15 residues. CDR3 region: CASSYSKQGGGEQYF. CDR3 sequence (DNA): TGTGCCAGCAGTTACTCGAAACAGGGGGGGGGTGAGCAGTACTTC.

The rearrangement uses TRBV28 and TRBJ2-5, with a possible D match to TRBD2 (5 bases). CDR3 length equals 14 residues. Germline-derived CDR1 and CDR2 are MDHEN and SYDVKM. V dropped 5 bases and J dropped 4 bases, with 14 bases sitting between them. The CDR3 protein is CASSEIEGAETQYF. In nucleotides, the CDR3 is TGTGCCAGCAGTGAGATAGAGGGTGCAGAGACCCAGTACTTC.

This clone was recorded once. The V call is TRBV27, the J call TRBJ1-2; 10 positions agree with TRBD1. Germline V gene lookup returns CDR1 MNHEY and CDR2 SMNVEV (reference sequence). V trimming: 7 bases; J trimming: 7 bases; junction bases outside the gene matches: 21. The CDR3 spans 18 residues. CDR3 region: CASKRWEGTGAILSGYTF. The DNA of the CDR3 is TGTGCCAGCAAAAGGTGGGAAGGGACAGGGGCCATTCTCTCTGGCTACACCTTC.

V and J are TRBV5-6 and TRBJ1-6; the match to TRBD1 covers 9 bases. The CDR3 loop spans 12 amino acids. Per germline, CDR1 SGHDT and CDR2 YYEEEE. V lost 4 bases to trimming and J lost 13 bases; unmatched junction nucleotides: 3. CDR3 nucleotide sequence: TGTGCCAGCAGCACCACAGGGGGCCCCCTCCACTTT. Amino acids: CASSTTGGPLHF.

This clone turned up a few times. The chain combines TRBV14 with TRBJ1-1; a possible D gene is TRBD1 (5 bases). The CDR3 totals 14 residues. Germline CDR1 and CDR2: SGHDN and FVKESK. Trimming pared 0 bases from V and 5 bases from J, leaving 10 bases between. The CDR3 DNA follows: TGTGCCAGCAGCCAAGAAGGGGAGAGGACTGAAGCTTTCTTT. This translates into CASSQEGERTEAFF. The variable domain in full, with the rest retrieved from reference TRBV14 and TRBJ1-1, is EAGVTQFPSHSVIEKGQTVTLRCDPISGHDNLYWYRRVMGKEIKFLLHFVKESKQDESGMPNNRFLAERTGGTYSTLKVQPAELEDSGVYFCASSQEGERTEAFFGQGTRLTVV.

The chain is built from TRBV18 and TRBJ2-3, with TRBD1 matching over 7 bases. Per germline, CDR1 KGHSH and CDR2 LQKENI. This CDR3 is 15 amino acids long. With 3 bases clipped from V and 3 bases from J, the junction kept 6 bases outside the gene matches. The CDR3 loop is CASSPATTGTDTQYF. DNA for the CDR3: TGTGCCAGCTCACCCGCAACGACAGGGACAGATACGCAGTATTTT.

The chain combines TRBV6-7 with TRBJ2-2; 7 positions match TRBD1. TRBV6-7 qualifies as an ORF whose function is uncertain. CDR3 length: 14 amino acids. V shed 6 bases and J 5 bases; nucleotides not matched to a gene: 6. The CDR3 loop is CASSEGQKTGELFF. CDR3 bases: TGTGCCAGCAGCGAGGGACAGAAGACCGGGGAGCTGTTTTTT.

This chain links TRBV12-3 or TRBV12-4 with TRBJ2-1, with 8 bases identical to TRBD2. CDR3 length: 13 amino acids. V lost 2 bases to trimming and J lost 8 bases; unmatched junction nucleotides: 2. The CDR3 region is CASSLSGGDEQFF. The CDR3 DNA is TGTGCCAGCAGTTTAAGCGGGGGAGATGAGCAGTTCTTC.

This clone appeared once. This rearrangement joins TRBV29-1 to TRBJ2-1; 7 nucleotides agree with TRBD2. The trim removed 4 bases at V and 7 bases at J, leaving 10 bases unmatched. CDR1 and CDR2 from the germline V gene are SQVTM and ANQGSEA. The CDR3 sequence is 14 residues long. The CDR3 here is CSVGLVGGTNEQFF. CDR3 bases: TGCAGCGTTGGGCTTGTGGGAGGGACGAATGAGCAGTTCTTC.

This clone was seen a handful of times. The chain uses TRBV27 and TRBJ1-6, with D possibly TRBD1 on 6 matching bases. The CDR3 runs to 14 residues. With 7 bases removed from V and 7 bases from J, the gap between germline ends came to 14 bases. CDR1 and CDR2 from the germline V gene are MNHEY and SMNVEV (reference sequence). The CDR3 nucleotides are TGTGCCAGCAACCTCGGGGGGCCAAATTCACCCCTCCACTTT. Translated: CASNLGGPNSPLHF.

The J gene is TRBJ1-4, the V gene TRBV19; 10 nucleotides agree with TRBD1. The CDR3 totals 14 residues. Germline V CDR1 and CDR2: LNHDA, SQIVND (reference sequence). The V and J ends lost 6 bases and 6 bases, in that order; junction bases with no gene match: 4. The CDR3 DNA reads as TGTGCCAGTAGAATGGGGACAGGGGATGAAAAACTGTTTTTT. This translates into CASRMGTGDEKLFF.

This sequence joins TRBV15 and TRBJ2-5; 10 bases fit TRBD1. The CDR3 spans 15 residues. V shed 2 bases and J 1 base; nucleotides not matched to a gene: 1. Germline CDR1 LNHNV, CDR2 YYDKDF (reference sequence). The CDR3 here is CATSRRTGGQETQYF. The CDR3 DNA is TGTGCCACCAGCAGACGGACAGGGGGCCAAGAGACCCAGTACTTC.

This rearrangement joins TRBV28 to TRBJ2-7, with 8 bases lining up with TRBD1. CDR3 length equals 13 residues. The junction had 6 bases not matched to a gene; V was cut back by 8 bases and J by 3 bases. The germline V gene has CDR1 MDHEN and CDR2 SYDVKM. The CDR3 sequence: CASFGQGVYEQYF. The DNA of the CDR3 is TGTGCCAGCTTCGGACAGGGCGTCTACGAGCAGTACTTC.